The entry below describes one T cell receptor beta chain. No antigen is known for it. These data belong to a study of T cell responses to AZD1222 COVID-19 vaccine. The study, taken as a whole, reports: Spike-wide vaccine-associated CD4 TCRs dominated at 160-218 and 743-854.

The method was immunoSEQ multiplex PCR; TCRdb's version includes in-frame clones alone and lacks a portion of them. The table includes around 110,000 clones, 85% to 95% detected once. The germline V and J ends were trimmed by 0 bases and 5 bases, with 8 bases remaining between them. Germline V gives CDR1 SGDLS, CDR2 YYNGEE. This CDR3 region has 13 residues. The sequence came from an adult in good health. Specimen: peripheral blood, collected on day 0 of AZD1222 vaccination. This rearrangement joins TRBV9 to TRBJ2-5, with a tentative D call TRBD2 (5 bases). The CDR3 loop is CASSVGGKETQYF. The CDR3 DNA reads TGTGCCAGCAGCGTAGGAGGGAAGGAGACCCAGTACTTC.